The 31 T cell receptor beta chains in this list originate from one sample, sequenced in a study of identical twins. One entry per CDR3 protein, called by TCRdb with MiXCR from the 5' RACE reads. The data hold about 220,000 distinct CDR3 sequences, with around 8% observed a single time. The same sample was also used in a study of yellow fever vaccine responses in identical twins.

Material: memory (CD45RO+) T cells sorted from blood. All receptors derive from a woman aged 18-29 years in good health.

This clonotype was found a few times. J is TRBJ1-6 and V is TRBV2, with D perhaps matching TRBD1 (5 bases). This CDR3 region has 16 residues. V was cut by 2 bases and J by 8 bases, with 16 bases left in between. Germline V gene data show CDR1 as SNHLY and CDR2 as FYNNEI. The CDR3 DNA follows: TGTGCCAGCAGTGAAACGGGGGGTTCCGGGTATTCACCCCTCCACTTT. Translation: CASSETGGSGYSPLHF.

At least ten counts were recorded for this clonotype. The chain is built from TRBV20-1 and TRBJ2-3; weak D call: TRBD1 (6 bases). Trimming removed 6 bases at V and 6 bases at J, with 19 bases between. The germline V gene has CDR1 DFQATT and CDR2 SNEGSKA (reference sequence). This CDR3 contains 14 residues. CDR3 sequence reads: CSAQERTVGDTQYF. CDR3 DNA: TGCAGTGCCCAGGAGAGGACAGTGGGGGATACGCAGTATTTT.

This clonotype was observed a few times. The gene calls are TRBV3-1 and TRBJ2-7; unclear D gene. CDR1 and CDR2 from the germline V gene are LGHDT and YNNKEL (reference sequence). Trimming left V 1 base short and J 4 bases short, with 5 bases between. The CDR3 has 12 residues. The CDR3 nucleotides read TGTGCCAGCAGCCAAGTCGAATACGAGCAGTACTTC. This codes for CASSQVEYEQYF.

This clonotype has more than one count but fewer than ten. The CDR3 is CASSQGGYGYTF. The CDR3 bases are TGTGCCAGCAGCCAAGGAGGGTATGGCTACACCTTC. J is TRBJ1-2 and V is TRBV3-1; D unclear. The CDR3 sequence is 12 residues long. Trimming cost V 1 base and J 5 bases, with 5 bases left between them. CDR1 is LGHDT, CDR2 YNNKEL, per germline (reference sequence).

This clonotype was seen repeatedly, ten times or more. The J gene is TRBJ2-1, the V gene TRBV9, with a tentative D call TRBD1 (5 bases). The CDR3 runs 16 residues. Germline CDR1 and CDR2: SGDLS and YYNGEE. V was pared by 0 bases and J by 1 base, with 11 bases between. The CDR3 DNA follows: TGTGCCAGCAGCGTAGAAGGGGCGAAGTCCTACAATGAGCAGTTCTTC. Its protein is CASSVEGAKSYNEQFF.

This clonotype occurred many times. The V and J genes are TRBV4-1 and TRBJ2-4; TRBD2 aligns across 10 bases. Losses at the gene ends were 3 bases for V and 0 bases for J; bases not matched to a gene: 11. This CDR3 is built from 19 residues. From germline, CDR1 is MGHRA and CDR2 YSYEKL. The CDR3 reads CASSQSDLAGVGAKNIQYF. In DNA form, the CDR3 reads TGCGCCAGCAGCCAGTCTGACCTAGCGGGAGTTGGAGCCAAAAACATTCAGTACTTC.

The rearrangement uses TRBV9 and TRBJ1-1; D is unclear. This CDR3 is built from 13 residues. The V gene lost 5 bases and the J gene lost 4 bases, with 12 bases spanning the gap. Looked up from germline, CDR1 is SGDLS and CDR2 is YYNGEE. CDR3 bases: TGTGCCAGCAGTCGCCGGGTGGGCACTGAAGCTTTCTTT. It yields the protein CASSRRVGTEAFF.

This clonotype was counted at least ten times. The chain's CDR3 is CASSPGQGGLAQHF. In DNA, the CDR3 is TGTGCCAGCAGTCCCGGACAGGGCGGCTTGGCCCAGCATTTT. The chain couples TRBV6-1 to TRBJ1-5, with 8 bases fitting TRBD1. The CDR3 spans 14 residues. Per the germline V gene, CDR1 is MNHNS and CDR2 is SASEGT. Trimming at V came to 5 bases and at J to 11 bases, leaving 11 bases not matched to a gene.

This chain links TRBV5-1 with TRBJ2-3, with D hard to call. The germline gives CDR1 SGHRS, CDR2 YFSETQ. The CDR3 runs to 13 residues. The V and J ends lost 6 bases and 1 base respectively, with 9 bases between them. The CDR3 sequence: CASTPARTDTQYF. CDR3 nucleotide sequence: TGCGCCAGCACCCCCGCTCGCACAGATACGCAGTATTTT.

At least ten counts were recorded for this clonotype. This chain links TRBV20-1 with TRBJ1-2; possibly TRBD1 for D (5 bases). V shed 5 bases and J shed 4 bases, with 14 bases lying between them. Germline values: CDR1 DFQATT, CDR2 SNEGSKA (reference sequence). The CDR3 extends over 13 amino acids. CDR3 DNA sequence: TGCAGTGCTGACCTCTTGGGGGTCTATGGCTACACCTTC. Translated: CSADLLGVYGYTF.

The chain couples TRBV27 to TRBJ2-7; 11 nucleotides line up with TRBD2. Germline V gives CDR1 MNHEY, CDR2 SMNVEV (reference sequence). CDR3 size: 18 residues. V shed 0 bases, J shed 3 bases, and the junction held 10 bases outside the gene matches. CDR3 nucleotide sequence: TGTGCCAGCAGTTTATCTCGGGCTAGCGGGGGGCAACTCTACGAGCAGTACTTC. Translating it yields CASSLSRASGGQLYEQYF.

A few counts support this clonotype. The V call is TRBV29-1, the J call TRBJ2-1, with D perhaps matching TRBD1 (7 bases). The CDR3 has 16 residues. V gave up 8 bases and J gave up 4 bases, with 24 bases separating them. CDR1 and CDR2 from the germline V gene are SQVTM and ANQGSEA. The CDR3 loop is CSYNSRGDPGYNEQFF. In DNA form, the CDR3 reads TGCAGCTACAATTCCAGGGGGGATCCGGGGTACAATGAGCAGTTCTTC.

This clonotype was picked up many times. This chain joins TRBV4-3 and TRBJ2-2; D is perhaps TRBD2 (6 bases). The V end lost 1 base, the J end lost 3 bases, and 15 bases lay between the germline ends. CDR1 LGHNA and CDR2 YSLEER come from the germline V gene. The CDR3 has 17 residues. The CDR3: CASSQVSSGRHTGELFF. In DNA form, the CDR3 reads TGCGCCAGCAGCCAAGTTAGTAGCGGACGTCACACCGGGGAGCTGTTTTTT.

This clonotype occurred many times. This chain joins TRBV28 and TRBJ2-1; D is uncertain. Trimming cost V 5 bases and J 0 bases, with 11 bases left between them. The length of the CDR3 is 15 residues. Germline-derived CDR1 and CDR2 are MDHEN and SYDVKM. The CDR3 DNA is TGTGCCAGCAGTGTTGTCAGAAGCTCCTACAATGAGCAGTTCTTC. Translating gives CASSVVRSSYNEQFF.

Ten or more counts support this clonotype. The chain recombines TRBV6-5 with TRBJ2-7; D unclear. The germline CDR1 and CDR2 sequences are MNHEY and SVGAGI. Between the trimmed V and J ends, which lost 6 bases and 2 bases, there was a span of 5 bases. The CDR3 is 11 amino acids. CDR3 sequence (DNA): TGTGCCAGCAGGAATCCCTACGAGCAGTACTTC. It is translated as CASRNPYEQYF.

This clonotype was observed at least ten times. The CDR3 nucleotides read TGTGCCAGCAGTGGACAGGGAAACTACGAGCAGTACTTC. This translates into CASSGQGNYEQYF. The chain couples TRBV12-3 or TRBV12-4 to TRBJ2-7, with 8 bases matching TRBD1. There are 13 residues in the CDR3. The V segment lost 5 bases and the J segment 3 bases; nucleotides outside the gene matches: 3.

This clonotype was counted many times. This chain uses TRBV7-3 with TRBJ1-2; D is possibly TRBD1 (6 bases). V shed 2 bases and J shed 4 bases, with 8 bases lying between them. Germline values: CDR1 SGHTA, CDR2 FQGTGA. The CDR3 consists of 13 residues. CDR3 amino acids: CASSLSGVYGYTF. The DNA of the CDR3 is TGTGCCAGCAGCTTATCAGGGGTCTATGGCTACACCTTC.

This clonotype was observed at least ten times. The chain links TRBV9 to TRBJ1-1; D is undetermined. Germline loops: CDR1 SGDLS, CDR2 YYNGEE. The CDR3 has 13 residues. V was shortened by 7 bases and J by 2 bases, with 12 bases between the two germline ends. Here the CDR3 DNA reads TGTGCCAGCGCTCGACCGATCAACACTGAAGCTTTCTTT. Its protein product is CASARPINTEAFF.

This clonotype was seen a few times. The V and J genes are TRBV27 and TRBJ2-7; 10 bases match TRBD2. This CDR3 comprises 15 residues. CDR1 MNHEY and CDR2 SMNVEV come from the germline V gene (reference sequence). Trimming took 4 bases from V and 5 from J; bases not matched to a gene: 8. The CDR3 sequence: CASSSPSGGGNEQYF. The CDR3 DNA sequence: TGTGCCAGCAGTTCCCCGAGCGGGGGGGGTAACGAGCAGTACTTC.

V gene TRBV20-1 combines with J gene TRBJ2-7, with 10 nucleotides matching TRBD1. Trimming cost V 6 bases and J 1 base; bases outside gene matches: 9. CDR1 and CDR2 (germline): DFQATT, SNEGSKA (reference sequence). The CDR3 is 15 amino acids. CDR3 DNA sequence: TGCAGTGCCACGATGGGACAGGGGTTTTCCTACGAGCAGTACTTC. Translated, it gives CSATMGQGFSYEQYF.

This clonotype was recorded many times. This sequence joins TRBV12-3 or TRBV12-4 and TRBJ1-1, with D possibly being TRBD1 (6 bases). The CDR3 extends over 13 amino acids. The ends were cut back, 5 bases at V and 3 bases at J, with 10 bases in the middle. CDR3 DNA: TGTGCCAGCAGTACAGGGTGGGACACTGAAGCTTTCTTT. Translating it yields CASSTGWDTEAFF.

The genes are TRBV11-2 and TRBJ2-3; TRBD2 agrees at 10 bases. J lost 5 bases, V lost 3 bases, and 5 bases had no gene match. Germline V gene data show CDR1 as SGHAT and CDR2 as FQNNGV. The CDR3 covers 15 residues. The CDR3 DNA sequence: TGTGCCAGCAGCTTCTGGTCTAGCGGGAGAGATACGCAGTATTTT. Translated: CASSFWSSGRDTQYF.

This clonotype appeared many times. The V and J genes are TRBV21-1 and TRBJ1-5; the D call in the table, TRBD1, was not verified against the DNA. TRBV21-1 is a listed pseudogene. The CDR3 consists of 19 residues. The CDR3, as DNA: TGTGCCAGCAGCAAAGGTTGGTGTTTTACGGGGGACGGCAATCAGCCCCAGCATTTT. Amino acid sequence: CASSKGWCFTGDGNQPQHF.

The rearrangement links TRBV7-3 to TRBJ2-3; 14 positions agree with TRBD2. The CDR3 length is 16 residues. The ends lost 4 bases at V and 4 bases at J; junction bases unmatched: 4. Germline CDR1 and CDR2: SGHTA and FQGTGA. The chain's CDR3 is CASSSGTSGGPDTQYF. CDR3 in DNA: TGTGCCAGCAGCTCCGGGACTAGCGGGGGCCCAGATACGCAGTATTTT. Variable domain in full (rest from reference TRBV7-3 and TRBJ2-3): GAGVSQTPSNKVTEKGKYVELRCDPISGHTALYWYRQSLGQGPEFLIYFQGTGAADDSGLPNDRFFAVRPEGSVSTLKIQRTERGDSAVYLCASSSGTSGGPDTQYFGPGTRLTVL.

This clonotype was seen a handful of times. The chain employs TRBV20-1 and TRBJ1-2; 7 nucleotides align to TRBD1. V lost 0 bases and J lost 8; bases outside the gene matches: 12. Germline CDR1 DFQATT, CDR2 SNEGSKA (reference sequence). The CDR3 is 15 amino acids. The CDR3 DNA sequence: TGCAGTGCTAGAGATCCAGGCCAGGGGGGGAGAGGCTACACCTTC. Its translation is CSARDPGQGGRGYTF.

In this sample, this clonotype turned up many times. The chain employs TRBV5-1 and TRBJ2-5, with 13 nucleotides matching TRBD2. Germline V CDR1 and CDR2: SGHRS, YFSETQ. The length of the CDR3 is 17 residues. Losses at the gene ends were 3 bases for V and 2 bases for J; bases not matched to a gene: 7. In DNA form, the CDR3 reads TGCGCCAGCAGCTCACTCTGGACTAGCGGGGGACAAGAGACCCAGTACTTC. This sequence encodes CASSSLWTSGGQETQYF.

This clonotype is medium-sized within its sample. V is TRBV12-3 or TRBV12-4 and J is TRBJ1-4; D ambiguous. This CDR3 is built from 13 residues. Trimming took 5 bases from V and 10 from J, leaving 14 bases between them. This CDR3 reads CASSLRAGGKLFF. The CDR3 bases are TGTGCCAGCAGTCTACGGGCCGGCGGAAAACTGTTTTTT.

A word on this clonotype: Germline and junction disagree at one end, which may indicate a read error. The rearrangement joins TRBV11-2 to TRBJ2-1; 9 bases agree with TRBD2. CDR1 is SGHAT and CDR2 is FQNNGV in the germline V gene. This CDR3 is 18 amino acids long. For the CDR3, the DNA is TGTGCCAGCAGCTTGAGGGCCACCGGGACTAGCTCCAACAATGAGCAGTTCTTC. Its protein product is CASSLRATGTSSNNEQFF.

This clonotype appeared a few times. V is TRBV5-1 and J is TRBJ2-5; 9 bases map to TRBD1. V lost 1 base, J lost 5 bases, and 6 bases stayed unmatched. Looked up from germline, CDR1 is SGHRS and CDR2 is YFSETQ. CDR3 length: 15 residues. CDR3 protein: CASSLTGGAGETQYF. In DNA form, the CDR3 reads TGCGCCAGCAGCTTGACAGGGGGCGCGGGGGAGACCCAGTACTTC.

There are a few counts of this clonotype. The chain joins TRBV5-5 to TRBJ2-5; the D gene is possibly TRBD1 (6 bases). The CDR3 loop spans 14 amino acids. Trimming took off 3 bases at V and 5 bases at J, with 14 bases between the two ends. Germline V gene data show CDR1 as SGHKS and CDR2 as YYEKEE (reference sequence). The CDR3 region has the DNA TGTGCCAGCAGCTCCGGACAGCTAGAGGAGACCCAGTACTTC. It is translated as CASSSGQLEETQYF.

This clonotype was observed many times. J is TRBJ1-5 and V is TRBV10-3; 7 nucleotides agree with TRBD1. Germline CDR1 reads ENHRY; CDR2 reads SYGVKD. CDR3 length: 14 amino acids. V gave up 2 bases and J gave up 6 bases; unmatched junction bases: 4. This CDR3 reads CAISEKGGGQPQHF. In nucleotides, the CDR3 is TGTGCCATCAGTGAGAAAGGGGGCGGTCAGCCCCAGCATTTT.